The present T cell receptor (beta chain) was sequenced within a study of cytomegalovirus exposure and HLA in healthy donors. V lost 3 bases and J 6 bases, leaving 11 bases between the germline ends. Germline values: CDR1 MNHNS, CDR2 SASEGT. The CDR3 covers 13 residues. PCR involved 60 Vbeta and 13 Jbeta primers. Produced via immunoSEQ multiplex PCR; TCRdb's table is partial and in-frame only. Of around 64,000 clones in the sample, around 86% are singletons; the top ten hold over 8.5%. The sequence was collected from a female donor in good health and CMV-seronegative. The chain carries TRBV6-1 and TRBJ1-2; D unresolved. The sequenced sample was PBMCs. CDR3: CASSDSPVDGYTF. CDR3 DNA: TGTGCCAGCAGTGACAGTCCCGTGGATGGCTACACCTTC.